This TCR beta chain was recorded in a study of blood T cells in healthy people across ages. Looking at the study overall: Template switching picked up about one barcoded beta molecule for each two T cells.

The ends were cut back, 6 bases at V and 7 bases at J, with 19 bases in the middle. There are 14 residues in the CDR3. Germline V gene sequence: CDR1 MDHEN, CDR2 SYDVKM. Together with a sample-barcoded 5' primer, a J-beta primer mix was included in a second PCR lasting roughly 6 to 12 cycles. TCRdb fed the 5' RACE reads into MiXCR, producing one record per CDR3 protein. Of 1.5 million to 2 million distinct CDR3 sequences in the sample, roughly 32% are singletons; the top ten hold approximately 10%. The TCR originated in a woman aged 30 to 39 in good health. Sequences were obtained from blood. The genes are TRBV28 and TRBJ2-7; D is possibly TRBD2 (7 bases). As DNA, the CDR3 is TGTGCCAGCAGAATACCCGGGGGGCCCGGGGAGCAGTACTTC. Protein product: CASRIPGGPGEQYF.